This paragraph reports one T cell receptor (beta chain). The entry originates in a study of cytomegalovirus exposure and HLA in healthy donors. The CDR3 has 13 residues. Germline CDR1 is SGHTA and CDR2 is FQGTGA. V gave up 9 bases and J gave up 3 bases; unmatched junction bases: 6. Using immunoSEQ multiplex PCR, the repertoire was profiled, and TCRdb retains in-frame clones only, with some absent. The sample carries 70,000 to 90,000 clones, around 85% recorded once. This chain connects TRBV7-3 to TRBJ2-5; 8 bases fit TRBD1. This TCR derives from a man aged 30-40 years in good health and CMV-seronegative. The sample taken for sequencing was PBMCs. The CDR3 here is CASGQGGEETQYF. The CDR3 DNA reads TGTGCCAGTGGACAGGGCGGAGAAGAGACCCAGTACTTC. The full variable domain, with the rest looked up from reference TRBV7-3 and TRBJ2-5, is GAGVSQTPSNKVTEKGKYVELRCDPISGHTALYWYRQSLGQGPEFLIYFQGTGAADDSGLPNDRFFAVRPEGSVSTLKIQRTERGDSAVYLCASGQGGEETQYFGPGTRLLVL.